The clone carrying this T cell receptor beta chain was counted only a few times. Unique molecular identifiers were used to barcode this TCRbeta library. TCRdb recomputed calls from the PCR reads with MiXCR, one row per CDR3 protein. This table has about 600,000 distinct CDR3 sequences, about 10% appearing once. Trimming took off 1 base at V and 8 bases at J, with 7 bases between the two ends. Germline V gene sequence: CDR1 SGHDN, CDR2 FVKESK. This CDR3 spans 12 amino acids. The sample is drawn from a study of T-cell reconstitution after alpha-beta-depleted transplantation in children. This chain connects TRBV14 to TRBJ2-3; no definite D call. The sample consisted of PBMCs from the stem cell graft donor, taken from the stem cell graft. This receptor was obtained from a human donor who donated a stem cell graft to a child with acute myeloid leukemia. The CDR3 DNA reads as TGTGCCAGCAGCCAAGGGTGGGCTACGCAGTATTTT. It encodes CASSQGWATQYF.